The present entry profiles one TCR beta chain with its context. Its antigen is undetermined. From 5'RACE with constant-segment primers came TCR alpha and TCR beta cDNA libraries that carried sample barcodes and UMIs. A single record per CDR3 protein comes from TCRdb applying MiXCR to the 5' RACE reads. The data contain 240,000 or so distinct CDR3 sequences, more than 8% of them singletons. The CDR3 consists of 15 residues. Trimming removed 1 base from V and 5 bases from J, with 13 bases in between. Germline V gives CDR1 SEHNR, CDR2 FQNEAQ (reference sequence). The data are from a study of T-cell memory formation after mild COVID-19. Study overall: The TCR clusters were mostly specific to one donor.

Study findings and constraints: Clones that got smaller from day 15 to 85 had even CD4/CD8, while clones growing later tipped toward CD4+. Some clones that responded turned up in pre-infection memory, which suggests that cross-reactive memory joined in.

The J gene is TRBJ2-3, the V gene TRBV7-9, with D perhaps matching TRBD2 (6 bases). The clonotype comes from a man aged 18 to 30 who had mild COVID-19 (a few samples of this study predate the infection). Cell type and time point are not known. Sequences were obtained from PBMCs or a T cell subset sorted from them (not recorded which). In nucleotides, the CDR3 is TGTGCCAGCAGCTTAGGACGCCGGGACTTAGATACGCAGTATTTT. Its translation: CASSLGRRDLDTQYF.